This TCR beta chain came from a study of blood T cell repertoires in COVID-19. In the study overall: Sources were T cells, B-cell-depleted T cells, or PBMCs; the material itself was cDNA or gDNA.

Enrolment of Seattle patients took place during active infection, and they were followed longitudinally. The CDR3 is 15 amino acids. Trimming removed 2 bases at V and 6 bases at J, with 14 bases between. Methods used by the authors: Estimates of nucleated cell counts were drawn from the amplification of reference gene primers. Libraries were prepared by immunoSEQ multiplex PCR; TCRdb keeps only in-frame clonotypes and omits some of them. V and J calls and clone size come straight from that table; D and trimming were deduced from the DNA. This table holds about 240,000 clones, 81% found once. The chain links TRBV23-1 to TRBJ2-4, with D perhaps TRBD1 (6 bases). TRBV23-1 is an ORF, and what it does is uncertain. This clonotype originated in a woman older than 75 with COVID-19, enrolled during active disease. Sample: peripheral blood. The CDR3 DNA sequence: TGCGCCAGCAGTCAAGCCGAGAGAGGGGGAAACATTCAGTACTTC. Protein sequence: CASSQAERGGNIQYF.